The sequence of this TCR beta chain was determined in a study of Graves' ophthalmopathy and Graves' hyperthyroidism. About the research overall: Hyperthyroidism qualified as stable when ophthalmopathy did not develop within 18 months of follow-up.

The CDR3 loop spans 14 amino acids. Trimming cost V 1 base and J 1 base, with 7 bases left between them. The germline V gene encodes CDR1 SGHVS and CDR2 FQNEAQ. Transcripts of RNA were the source for amplifying TCR beta CDR3 regions. Amplification began with first-round RT-PCR using HTBI primers, then second-round multiplex PCR was performed. MiXCR, applied by TCRdb to the multiplex PCR reads, yields one record per CDR3 protein. This sample carries over a million distinct CDR3 sequences, approximately 35% of them seen once, and the ten largest clones take roughly 11%. This clonotype was seen repeatedly, ten times or more.

This clonotype originated in an adult man with Graves' hyperthyroidism. The V call is TRBV7-8, the J call TRBJ1-2; no clear D. Sequencing was done on a sample of peripheral blood or thyroid tissue (not recorded which). The CDR3 bases are TGTGCCAGCAGCTTAGTGGCGGATAACTATGGCTACACCTTC. The encoded protein is CASSLVADNYGYTF.